The 30 T cell receptor beta chains presented below share a single source sample, sequenced in a study of identical twins. MiXCR, run by TCRdb on the 5' RACE reads, gives a single entry per CDR3 protein. The sample lists around 1.7 million distinct CDR3 sequences, around 33% occurring once. The sequenced sample consisted of cord blood. These receptors were taken from a newborn girl in good health.

The V and J genes are TRBV12-3 or TRBV12-4 and TRBJ1-4; TRBD1 is a possible D gene (5 bases). Trimming shortened V by 3 bases and J by 4 bases, and 9 bases separated the two germline ends. This CDR3 comprises 14 residues. The CDR3 protein is CASSFPGLNEKLFF. In DNA form, the CDR3 reads TGTGCCAGCAGTTTCCCGGGGCTTAATGAAAAACTGTTTTTT.

Concerning this clonotype itself: A much larger clonotype is one base distant, so this may be a read error. The chain is built from TRBV20-1 and TRBJ2-3; either TRBD1 or TRBD2 may supply D (5 bases each). V gave up 1 base and J gave up 6 bases, with 11 bases separating them. Germline lookup yields CDR1 DFQATT and CDR2 SNEGSKA (reference sequence). The CDR3 length is 13 residues. In DNA, the CDR3 is TGCAGTGCTAGAGTTACGGGGCCGGATACGCAGTATTTT. Translation gives CSARVTGPDTQYF.

The rearrangement uses TRBV5-1 and TRBJ2-5; TRBD1 or TRBD2 may be the D gene (5 bases each). The CDR3 runs 16 residues. Trimming left V 1 base short and J 4 bases short, with 17 bases between. Germline CDR1 SGHRS, CDR2 YFSETQ. The CDR3 sequence is CASSLIDSRGRETQYF. CDR3 DNA sequence: TGCGCCAGCAGCTTGATAGACAGCCGAGGGCGAGAGACCCAGTACTTC.

V and J are TRBV11-2 and TRBJ2-1, with 12 nucleotides matching TRBD2. CDR3 length: 16 amino acids. J gave up 7 bases and V 4 bases, and 8 bases lay outside the gene matches. Germline V gene data show CDR1 as SGHAT and CDR2 as FQNNGV. The CDR3 spells CASSSRLAGAWNEQFF. CDR3 in DNA: TGTGCCAGCAGCTCCCGACTAGCGGGAGCTTGGAATGAGCAGTTCTTC. Drawing the rest from reference TRBV11-2 and TRBJ2-1, the complete variable domain is EAGVAQSPRYKIIEKRQSVAFWCNPISGHATLYWYQQILGQGPKLLIQFQNNGVVDDSQLPKDRFSAERLKGVDSTLKIQPAKLEDSAVYLCASSSRLAGAWNEQFFGPGTRLTVL.

The genes are TRBV29-1 and TRBJ2-3, with 10 bases aligning to TRBD2. The CDR3 is made up of 15 amino acids. V shed 4 bases and J 1 base; nucleotides not matched to a gene: 5. The V gene's germline CDR1 is SQVTM and CDR2 ANQGSEA. As DNA, the CDR3 is TGCAGCGTTGTAACCCTAGCGGGGGGCACAGATACGCAGTATTTT. Translating gives CSVVTLAGGTDTQYF.

A few counts support this clonotype. The chain is built from TRBV5-6 and TRBJ2-1; maybe TRBD1 (5 bases). The germline gives CDR1 SGHDT, CDR2 YYEEEE. There are 18 residues in the CDR3. The V and J ends lost 4 bases and 3 bases respectively, with 23 bases between them. For the CDR3, the DNA is TGTGCCAGCAGCCTCCCATTCTTTACAGGAGCTTTCTACAATGAGCAGTTCTTC. Translation: CASSLPFFTGAFYNEQFF.

The gene calls are TRBV4-1 and TRBJ2-1, with 11 bases matching TRBD2. Germline V gene sequence: CDR1 MGHRA, CDR2 YSYEKL. V shed 4 bases and J 4 bases; nucleotides not matched to a gene: 6. The CDR3 runs 16 residues. The CDR3 region is CASSRTGTSGYNEQFF. The CDR3 nucleotides are TGCGCCAGCAGCCGGACCGGGACTAGCGGATACAATGAGCAGTTCTTC.

The genes are TRBV27 and TRBJ1-1; 8 bases agree with TRBD1. Germline V CDR1 and CDR2: MNHEY, SMNVEV (reference sequence). The CDR3 has 17 amino acids. V was pared by 5 bases and J by 4 bases, with 15 bases of the junction left unmatched. CDR3 coding DNA: TGTGCCAGCAGTGGACTCAGGGGGCCCTCGCCGAGCACTGAAGCTTTCTTT. It encodes CASSGLRGPSPSTEAFF.

There are a few counts of this clonotype. V usage is TRBV12-5 and J usage is TRBJ2-3; 11 nucleotides agree with TRBD2. The V and J ends lost 4 bases and 8 bases, in that order; junction bases with no gene match: 8. Germline V lookup: CDR1 LGHNT, CDR2 FRNRAP. The CDR3 extends over 15 amino acids. DNA for the CDR3: TGTGCTAGTGGTTCCCAACTAGCGGGGGAAGGTACGCAGTATTTT. It translates to CASGSQLAGEGTQYF.

The sample holds many counts of this clonotype. V usage is TRBV5-5 and J usage is TRBJ2-7; tentative D call: TRBD1 (5 bases). This CDR3 has 14 residues. CDR1 SGHKS and CDR2 YYEKEE come from the germline V gene (reference sequence). Trimming removed 6 bases from V and 1 base from J, with 14 bases in between. The CDR3 region is CASNSLDTSYEQYF. In DNA, the CDR3 is TGTGCCAGCAACTCCTTGGACACATCCTACGAGCAGTACTTC.

This clonotype was seen more than once but under ten times. The chain combines TRBV20-1 with TRBJ1-2; no firm D call. Trimming removed 0 bases from V and 0 bases from J, with 17 bases in between. Per germline, CDR1 DFQATT and CDR2 SNEGSKA (reference sequence). The CDR3 runs 17 residues. CDR3: CSARDTRPQPPNYGYTF. CDR3 coding DNA: TGCAGTGCTAGAGATACCCGTCCCCAACCCCCTAACTATGGCTACACCTTC.

The rearrangement links TRBV6-2 or TRBV6-3 to TRBJ2-5, with 7 positions matching TRBD2. CDR1 MNHEY and CDR2 SVGEGT come from the germline V gene. The CDR3 sequence is 17 residues long. The V and J ends lost 0 bases and 11 bases, in that order; junction bases with no gene match: 18. The CDR3 bases are TGTGCCAGCAGTTACTCTCCGAGACTAGCCGCTCTAGGTGAGCAGTACTTC. Translated, it gives CASSYSPRLAALGEQYF.

CDR3 protein: CASSFGDYLTDTQYF. CDR3 sequence (DNA): TGTGCCAGCAGCTTTGGGGACTATCTCACAGATACGCAGTATTTT. The gene calls are TRBV7-2 and TRBJ2-3; TRBD2 matches 7 bases. Germline V gene lookup returns CDR1 SGHTA and CDR2 FQGNSA. The CDR3 runs to 15 residues. After removal of 3 bases from V and 2 bases from J, the junction contained 5 bases not matched to a gene. Variable domain in full (rest from reference TRBV7-2 and TRBJ2-3): GAGVSQSPSNKVTEKGKDVELRCDPISGHTALYWYRQSLGQGLEFLIYFQGNSAPDKSGLPSDRFSAERTGGSVSTLTIQRTQQEDSAVYLCASSFGDYLTDTQYFGPGTRLTVL.

J is TRBJ2-1 and V is TRBV2; weak D call: TRBD2 (7 bases). The CDR3 loop spans 12 amino acids. V gave up 4 bases and J gave up 9 bases, with 10 bases separating them. The germline V gene has CDR1 SNHLY and CDR2 FYNNEI. CDR3 loop: CASSGGGGEQFF. In DNA, the CDR3 is TGTGCCAGCAGTGGGGGGGGCGGTGAGCAGTTCTTC.

In regard to this clonotype: This clone may be a read error of a much larger clone one base away. The chain is built from TRBV29-1 and TRBJ2-5; D possibly matches TRBD1 or TRBD2 (5 bases each). The tail of the sequence fits TRBJ2-1 better, so the J call may be wrong. The germline CDR1 and CDR2 sequences are SQVTM and ANQGSEA. This CDR3 has 12 amino acids. The CDR3 DNA sequence: TGCAGCGTTGGGGGGACGCGAGAGACCCAGTTCTTC. Residues: CSVGGTRETQFF.

The V call is TRBV10-3, the J call TRBJ2-3; D may be TRBD1 or TRBD2 (5 bases each). The CDR3 is made up of 15 amino acids. Germline-derived CDR1 and CDR2 are ENHRY and SYGVKD. With 6 bases removed from V and 1 base from J, the gap between germline ends came to 14 bases. CDR3 DNA: TGTGCCATCAGCCCGTCGGGGCTAGGCACAGATACGCAGTATTTT. Protein sequence: CAISPSGLGTDTQYF.

This clonotype showed up just a few times. The gene calls are TRBV29-1 and TRBJ1-2, with D maybe TRBD1 (5 bases). The CDR3 is made up of 12 amino acids. The germline V gene has CDR1 SQVTM and CDR2 ANQGSEA. Trimming removed 7 bases at V and 6 bases at J, with 15 bases between. The chain's CDR3 is CSGGDVQNGYTF. The CDR3 DNA follows: TGCAGCGGGGGGGACGTCCAAAATGGCTACACCTTC.

J is TRBJ2-2 and V is TRBV7-2, with D tentatively TRBD2 (6 bases). The V gene's germline CDR1 is SGHTA and CDR2 FQGNSA. The CDR3 runs to 14 residues. V lost 5 bases to trimming and J lost 2 bases, with 9 bases between them. CDR3 amino acids: CASSRAGNTGELFF. The DNA for the CDR3 is TGTGCCAGCAGCCGAGCGGGCAACACCGGGGAGCTGTTTTTT. The full variable domain, with the rest looked up from reference TRBV7-2 and TRBJ2-2, is GAGVSQSPSNKVTEKGKDVELRCDPISGHTALYWYRQSLGQGLEFLIYFQGNSAPDKSGLPSDRFSAERTGGSVSTLTIQRTQQEDSAVYLCASSRAGNTGELFFGEGSRLTVL.

The V call is TRBV2, the J call TRBJ2-1; D may be TRBD2 (6 bases). Germline V CDR1 and CDR2: SNHLY, FYNNEI. The CDR3 spans 16 residues. V was trimmed by 4 bases and J by 3 bases, leaving 16 bases between them. The CDR3 protein is CASSGLVRGYYNEQFF. The CDR3 DNA reads as TGTGCCAGCAGTGGACTAGTCCGCGGGTACTACAATGAGCAGTTCTTC.

This clonotype was seen only a few times. The V call is TRBV5-5, the J call TRBJ2-3, with D perhaps matching TRBD2 (5 bases). Between the trimmed V and J ends, which lost 4 bases and 3 bases, there was a span of 18 bases. This CDR3 spans 16 amino acids. Germline V gene data show CDR1 as SGHKS and CDR2 as YYEKEE (reference sequence). The CDR3 loop reads CASSLSSSIRTDTQYF. The CDR3 DNA reads TGTGCCAGCAGCCTGTCGTCTAGCATCAGAACAGATACGCAGTATTTT.

The DNA for the CDR3 is TGCAGCCCTGCGGGGAAAGCGTCCTACGAGCAGTACTTC. This translates into CSPAGKASYEQYF. The V gene is TRBV29-1, the J gene TRBJ2-7; a weak D match, TRBD2 (6 bases). Germline V gene sequence: CDR1 SQVTM, CDR2 ANQGSEA. Trimming pared 8 bases from V and 1 base from J, leaving 15 bases between. The CDR3 is 13 amino acids.

This sequence joins TRBV20-1 and TRBJ1-5, with D perhaps matching TRBD1 (5 bases). The germline V gene has CDR1 DFQATT and CDR2 SNEGSKA (reference sequence). The germline V and J ends were trimmed by 0 bases and 6 bases, with 12 bases remaining between them. The CDR3 sequence is 14 residues long. In nucleotides, the CDR3 is TGCAGTGCTAGAGATCAGGGTAAGTTTCAGCCCCAGCATTTT. Protein sequence: CSARDQGKFQPQHF.

V and J are TRBV15 and TRBJ1-1; D gene uncertain. V dropped 1 base and J dropped 5 bases, with 11 bases sitting between them. Looked up from germline, CDR1 is LNHNV and CDR2 is YYDKDF (reference sequence). CDR3 length: 14 amino acids. The CDR3 protein is CATSRGTRGTEAFF. The CDR3 coding sequence is TGTGCCACCAGCAGAGGGACCCGAGGGACTGAAGCTTTCTTT.

The CDR3 is CSASERDRGSDTQYF. CDR3 nucleotide sequence: TGCAGTGCTAGCGAAAGGGACAGGGGGTCAGATACGCAGTATTTT. The chain has TRBV20-1 and TRBJ2-3; 11 nucleotides align to TRBD1. CDR3 size: 15 residues. The germline CDR1 and CDR2 sequences are DFQATT and SNEGSKA (reference sequence). Trimming cost V 3 bases and J 4 bases; bases outside gene matches: 6.

The CDR3 is CASSEGGQGCYTF. In DNA, the CDR3 is TGTGCCAGCAGTGAAGGAGGACAGGGGTGCTACACCTTC. The chain recombines TRBV6-1 with TRBJ1-2; 9 bases line up with TRBD1. V trimming: 1 base; J trimming: 9 bases; junction bases outside the gene matches: 3. Germline values: CDR1 MNHNS, CDR2 SASEGT. The CDR3 totals 13 residues.

The genes are TRBV21-1 and TRBJ1-2; TRBD1 is the table's D call, not checked against the DNA. TRBV21-1 has pseudogene status. CDR3 length: 14 residues. CDR3 in DNA: TGTGCCAGCAGCAAACGGGGGGGGCACTATGGCTACACCTTC. It translates to CASSKRGGHYGYTF.

The chain recombines TRBV5-1 with TRBJ2-3, with 10 positions matching TRBD2. The CDR3 length is 14 residues. J was trimmed by 9 bases and V by 2 bases; bases with no gene match: 6. Germline V CDR1 and CDR2: SGHRS, YFSETQ. The CDR3: CASSFGTSALTQYF. CDR3 in DNA: TGCGCCAGCAGCTTCGGGACTAGCGCGTTAACGCAGTATTTT. Using reference TRBV5-1 and TRBJ2-3 for the parts outside the CDR3, the full variable domain is KAGVTQTPRYLIKTRGQQVTLSCSPISGHRSVSWYQQTPGQGLQFLFEYFSETQRNKGNFPGRFSGRQFSNSRSEMNVSTLELGDSALYLCASSFGTSALTQYFGPGTRLTVL.

The chain has TRBV19 and TRBJ2-2; unclear D gene. CDR1 LNHDA and CDR2 SQIVND come from the germline V gene (reference sequence). The CDR3 runs to 13 residues. The V and J ends lost 8 bases and 3 bases respectively, with 10 bases between them. The CDR3 bases are TGTGCCAGTCATTATCGGTACACCGGGGAGCTGTTTTTT. It is translated as CASHYRYTGELFF.

The chain employs TRBV5-1 and TRBJ1-2; 9 positions agree with TRBD1. Losses at the gene ends were 0 bases for V and 6 bases for J; bases not matched to a gene: 6. The CDR3 spans 15 residues. Germline V lookup: CDR1 SGHRS, CDR2 YFSETQ. The CDR3 is CASSLAGDRVHGYTF. The CDR3 nucleotides read TGCGCCAGCAGCTTGGCCGGGGACAGGGTACATGGCTACACCTTC.

The chain joins TRBV20-1 to TRBJ2-7, with TRBD2 matching over 8 bases. Germline CDR1 DFQATT, CDR2 SNEGSKA (reference sequence). The CDR3 is made up of 13 amino acids. Germline trimming cut 5 bases from V and 6 bases from J; bases unmatched to any gene: 9. The CDR3 nucleotides are TGCAGTGCTGTGGGACTAGTTGTGGTCGAGCAGTACTTC. As protein: CSAVGLVVVEQYF.